Detailed here is one TCR beta chain. The antigen remains unidentified. Vbeta (60) and Jbeta (13) primers were used in the PCR. Sequencing was performed with immunoSEQ multiplex PCR; in TCRdb, only in-frame clones are kept and a portion is missing. Of roughly 190,000 clones detected, around 82% appear once; the ten largest clones hold 12% to 15%. This record belongs to a study of cytomegalovirus exposure and HLA in healthy donors. General study findings and limits: The productive fraction for most TCR beta V segments was about 90% or about 30% in an earlier analysis. The study recorded around 160 TCR beta chains that were cytomegalovirus-associated.

CDR3 length: 12 residues. The V end was cut by 5 bases, the J end by 4 bases, with 8 bases between. Per the germline V gene, CDR1 is PRHDT and CDR2 is FYEKMQ (reference sequence). The sequenced sample consisted of PBMCs. The sequence derives from a woman aged 25-40 years in good health and CMV-seropositive. V usage is TRBV13 and J usage is TRBJ1-1, with D perhaps matching TRBD1 (6 bases). In DNA, the CDR3 is TGTGCCAGCAGCCCAGGGGTCACTGAAGCTTTCTTT. Translating it yields CASSPGVTEAFF.